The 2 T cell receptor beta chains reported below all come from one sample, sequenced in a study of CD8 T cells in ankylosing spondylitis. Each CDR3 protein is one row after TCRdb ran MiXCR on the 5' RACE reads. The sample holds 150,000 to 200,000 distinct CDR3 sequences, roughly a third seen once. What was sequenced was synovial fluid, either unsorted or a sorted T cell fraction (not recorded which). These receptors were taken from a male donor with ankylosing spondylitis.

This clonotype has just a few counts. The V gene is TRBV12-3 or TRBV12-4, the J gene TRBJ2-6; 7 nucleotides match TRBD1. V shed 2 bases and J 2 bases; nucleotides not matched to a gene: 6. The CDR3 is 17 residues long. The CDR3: CASSLRQGAPGANVLTF. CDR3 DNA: TGTGCCAGCAGTTTACGACAGGGAGCCCCTGGGGCCAACGTCCTGACTTTC.

In DNA, the CDR3 is TGTGCCAGCATGCGGACACATAGCAATCAGCCCCAGCATTTT. Translation: CASMRTHSNQPQHF. The J gene is TRBJ1-5, the V gene TRBV2; possibly TRBD1 for D (5 bases). This CDR3 comprises 14 residues. Germline V gives CDR1 SNHLY, CDR2 FYNNEI. Trimming pared 7 bases from V and 0 bases from J, leaving 10 bases between.